These 2 T cell receptor beta chains were sequenced from one sample in a study of molecular identifiers for immune sequencing clone quantification. One entry per CDR3 protein results from TCRdb running MiXCR on the PCR reads. Among about 500,000 distinct CDR3 sequences listed, about 22% were seen once. Material: naive CD8+ T cells from blood, with Jurkat cell RNA spiked in. Sample subset: FACS-sorted CD8+CD4-CCR7+CD45RA+ naive T cells. These receptors came from a human donor in good health. Some libraries in this study had Jurkat cell RNA spiked in.

The rearrangement uses TRBV5-6 and TRBJ2-7; possible D gene TRBD1, 5 bases. Germline CDR1 reads SGHDT; CDR2 reads YYEEEE. Trimming removed 0 bases at V and 3 bases at J, with 10 bases between. The CDR3 is 14 amino acids. In DNA, the CDR3 is TGTGCCAGCAGCTTGGGGACATCTAACTACGAGCAGTACTTC. Translating gives CASSLGTSNYEQYF.

The CDR3 region has the DNA TGTGCCAGCAGCTTAACCGACGGGATCACCGGGGAGCTGTTTTTT. Its translation: CASSLTDGITGELFF. V gene TRBV7-9 combines with J gene TRBJ2-2, with D possibly being TRBD2 (5 bases). The V end lost 2 bases, the J end lost 4 bases, and 11 bases lay between the germline ends. In germline, CDR1 is SEHNR, CDR2 FQNEAQ (reference sequence). The CDR3 loop spans 15 amino acids.